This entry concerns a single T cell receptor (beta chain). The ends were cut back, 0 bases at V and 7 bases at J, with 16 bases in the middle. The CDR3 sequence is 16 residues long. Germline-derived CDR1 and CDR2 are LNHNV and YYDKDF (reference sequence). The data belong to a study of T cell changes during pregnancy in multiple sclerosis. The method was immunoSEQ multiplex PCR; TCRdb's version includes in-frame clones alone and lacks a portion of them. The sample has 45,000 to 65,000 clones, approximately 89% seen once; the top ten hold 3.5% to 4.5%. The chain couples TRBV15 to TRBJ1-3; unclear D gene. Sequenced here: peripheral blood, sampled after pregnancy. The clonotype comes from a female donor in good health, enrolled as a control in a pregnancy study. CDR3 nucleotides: TGTGCCACCAGCAGAGATTTACCAGCCGGAGGGAACACCATATATTTT. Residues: CATSRDLPAGGNTIYF.